This T cell receptor (beta chain) was obtained from a study of blood T cell repertoires in COVID-19. Germline V gene data show CDR1 as MNHNS and CDR2 as SASEGT. V lost 6 bases and J lost 4, with 6 bases in between. The CDR3 has 11 residues. In the original analysis: Nucleated cell counts were estimated from reference gene primer amplification. The repertoire was sequenced with immunoSEQ multiplex PCR; TCRdb's copy has only in-frame clones and lacks some. V and J calls and clone size are as listed in that table; D and trimming were resolved from the DNA. The repertoire consists of about 180,000 clones, with roughly 80% occurring once and the leading ten covering 13% to 15%.

The chain is built from TRBV6-1 and TRBJ1-1; D remains ambiguous. This TCR was recovered from a man aged 55 to 70 who had been exposed to COVID-19. The sample comprised PBMCs or T cells enriched from blood (not recorded which). This chain's CDR3 is CASSWSTEAFF. DNA for the CDR3: TGTGCCAGCAGCTGGAGCACTGAAGCTTTCTTT.